This T cell receptor (beta chain) derives from a study of T cell responses to AZD1222 COVID-19 vaccine. This clone occurred once. Its cognate antigen is unknown. There are 13 residues in the CDR3. With V trimmed by 6 bases and J by 4 bases, 5 bases remained unmatched. Germline lookup yields CDR1 MNHEY and CDR2 SMNVEV (reference sequence). Only in-frame clones appear in the TCRdb table, and some are missing; sequencing was by immunoSEQ multiplex PCR. Of roughly 150,000 clones listed, roughly nine tenths are singletons. Study findings and constraints: Females made up more of the donors, who were largely white British, and clonal diversity may have come out too low.

The source was peripheral blood, collected on day 0 of AZD1222 vaccination. This sequence was found in an adult in good health. This chain uses TRBV27 with TRBJ1-1; 7 bases map to TRBD1. Written as DNA, the CDR3 is TGTGCCAGCAGACAGGGGATCAGCACTGAAGCTTTCTTT. Its translation: CASRQGISTEAFF.